This T cell receptor beta chain was recorded in a study of T-cell reconstitution after alpha-beta-depleted transplantation in children. Unique molecular identifiers were incorporated during preparation of the TCRbeta library. TCRdb fed the PCR reads into MiXCR, producing one record per CDR3 protein. The repertoire holds about 510,000 distinct CDR3 sequences, around 10% seen once, with about 14% in the top ten. Overall study findings and caveats: TCRbeta diversity was high at day 60 in some patients (a result of surviving recipient T cells and thymic progenitors).

Regarding this clonotype: Its antigen is currently unknown.

After removal of 6 bases from V and 4 bases from J, the junction contained 6 bases not matched to a gene. CDR1 is LNHDA, CDR2 SQIVND, per germline (reference sequence). This CDR3 contains 16 residues. The sequence was collected from a female patient aged 2-9 years who had a stem cell transplant for aplastic anemia, so the T cells may come from the graft donor. J is TRBJ2-1 and V is TRBV19; 13 nucleotides agree with TRBD2. The material was PBMCs, mostly from graft donor cells, obtained 180 days after TCRalphabeta/CD19-depleted stem cell transplant. CDR3 nucleotide sequence: TGTGCCAGTAGGCCCACTAGCGGGAGGGCGTACAATGAGCAGTTCTTC. Its protein product is CASRPTSGRAYNEQFF.